This record covers a single T cell receptor beta chain. The antigen remains undetermined. The data are from a study of beta chain features in type 1 diabetes. As for the study in general: All samples combined gave 90 million to 130 million sorted cells for examination.

Cells sorted by CD45RO/CCR7/CD25/CD127/CD95/CD27 comprised CD4+ naive, central memory, regulatory and stem cell-like memory cells. What was sequenced were expressed TCRB transcripts, since all of the isolated RNA had been reverse transcribed. Sequencing was performed with immunoSEQ multiplex PCR; in TCRdb, only in-frame clones are kept and a portion is missing. The sample gives roughly 700,000 clones, under 15% of which show up once; less than 0.025% is in the top ten. General observations from the study: Among patients with Type 1 diabetes, TCRB CDR3s were moderately but significantly shorter in every one of the four CD4+ subsets.

The germline gives CDR1 SQVTM, CDR2 ANQGSEA. The length of the CDR3 is 12 residues. V was pared by 7 bases and J by 4 bases, with 10 bases between. The chain carries TRBV29-1 and TRBJ1-4; D gene unclear. This clonotype was sampled from a young man with type 1 diabetes. Source material: naive CD4+ T cells from blood. The DNA of the CDR3 is TGCAGCGCCTCGGGCTATAATGAAAAACTGTTTTTT. Its translation: CSASGYNEKLFF.